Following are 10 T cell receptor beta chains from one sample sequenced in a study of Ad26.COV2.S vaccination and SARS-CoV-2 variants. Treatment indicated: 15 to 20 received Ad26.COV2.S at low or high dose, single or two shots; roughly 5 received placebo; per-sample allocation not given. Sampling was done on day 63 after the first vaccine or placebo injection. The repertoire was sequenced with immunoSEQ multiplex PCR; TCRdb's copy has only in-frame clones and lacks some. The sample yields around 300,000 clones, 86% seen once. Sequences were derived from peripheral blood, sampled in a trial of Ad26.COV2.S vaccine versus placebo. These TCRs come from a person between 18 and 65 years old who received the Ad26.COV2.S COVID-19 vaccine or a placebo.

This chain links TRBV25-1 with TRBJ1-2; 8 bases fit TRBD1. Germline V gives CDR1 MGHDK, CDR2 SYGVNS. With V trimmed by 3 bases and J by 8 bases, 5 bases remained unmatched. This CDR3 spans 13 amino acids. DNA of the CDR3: TGTGCCAGCAGTGAGGGGACAGGAGGCGGCTACACCTTC. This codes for CASSEGTGGGYTF.

CDR3 nucleotide sequence: TGTGCCAGCAGTCTCCGCCCTAAGACAGGTACCGCAGATACGCAGTATTTT. It codes for CASSLRPKTGTADTQYF. This sequence joins TRBV27 and TRBJ2-3; a weak D match, TRBD1 (6 bases). This CDR3 comprises 17 residues. Germline V gives CDR1 MNHEY, CDR2 SMNVEV (reference sequence). Trimming took 5 bases from V and 4 from J, leaving 22 bases between them.

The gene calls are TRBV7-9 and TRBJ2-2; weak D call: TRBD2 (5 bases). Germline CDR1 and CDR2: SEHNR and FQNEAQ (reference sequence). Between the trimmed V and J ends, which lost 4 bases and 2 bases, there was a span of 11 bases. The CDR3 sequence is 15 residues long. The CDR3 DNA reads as TGTGCCAGCAGCTCACGAGGGTCCAACACCGGGGAGCTGTTTTTT. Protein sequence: CASSSRGSNTGELFF.

Written as DNA, the CDR3 is TGTGCCAGCAGCACCCGGACGGGAACCTACGAGCAGTACTTC. It specifies CASSTRTGTYEQYF. This chain connects TRBV9 to TRBJ2-7, with D possibly TRBD2 on 5 matching bases. The CDR3 is made up of 14 amino acids. CDR1 SGDLS and CDR2 YYNGEE come from the germline V gene. V gave up 4 bases and J gave up 2 bases, with 13 bases separating them.

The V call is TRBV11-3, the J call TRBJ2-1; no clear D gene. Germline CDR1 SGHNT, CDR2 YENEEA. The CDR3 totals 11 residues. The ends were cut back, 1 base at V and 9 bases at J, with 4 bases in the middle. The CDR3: CASSLGGEQFF. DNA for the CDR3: TGTGCCAGCAGCTTAGGTGGTGAGCAGTTCTTC.

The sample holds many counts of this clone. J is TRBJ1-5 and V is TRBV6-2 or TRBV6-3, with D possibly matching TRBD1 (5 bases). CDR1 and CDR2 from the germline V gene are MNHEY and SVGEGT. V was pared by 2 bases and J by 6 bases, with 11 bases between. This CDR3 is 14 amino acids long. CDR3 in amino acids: CASSYGIGVQPQHF. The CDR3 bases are TGTGCCAGCAGTTACGGAATAGGGGTTCAGCCCCAGCATTTT.

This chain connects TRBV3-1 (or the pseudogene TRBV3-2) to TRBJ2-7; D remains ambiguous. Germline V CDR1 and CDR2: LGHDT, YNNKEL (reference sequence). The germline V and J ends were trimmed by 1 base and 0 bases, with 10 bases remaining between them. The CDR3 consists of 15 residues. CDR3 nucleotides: TGTGCCAGCAGCCAAGTTGCCGGTTTCTCCTACGAGCAGTACTTC. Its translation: CASSQVAGFSYEQYF.

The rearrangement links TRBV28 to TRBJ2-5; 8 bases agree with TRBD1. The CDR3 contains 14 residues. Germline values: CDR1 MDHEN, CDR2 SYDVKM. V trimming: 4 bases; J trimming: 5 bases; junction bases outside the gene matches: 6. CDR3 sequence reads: CASSYRGKWETQYF. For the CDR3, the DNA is TGTGCCAGCAGTTACAGGGGGAAGTGGGAGACCCAGTACTTC.

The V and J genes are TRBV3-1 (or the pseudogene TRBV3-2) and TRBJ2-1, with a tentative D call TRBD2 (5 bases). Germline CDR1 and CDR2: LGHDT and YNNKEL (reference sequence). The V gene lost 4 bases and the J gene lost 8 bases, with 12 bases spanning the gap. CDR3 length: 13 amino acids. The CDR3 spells CASSLLGGHEQFF. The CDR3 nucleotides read TGTGCCAGCAGCCTGCTAGGCGGGCATGAGCAGTTCTTC.

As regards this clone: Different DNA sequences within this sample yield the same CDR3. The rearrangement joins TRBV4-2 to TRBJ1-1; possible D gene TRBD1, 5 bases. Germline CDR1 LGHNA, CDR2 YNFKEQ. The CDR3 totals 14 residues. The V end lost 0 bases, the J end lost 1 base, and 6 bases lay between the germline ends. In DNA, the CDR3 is TGTGCCAGCAGCCAAGATAGGGGGAACACTGAAGCTTTCTTT. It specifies CASSQDRGNTEAFF.